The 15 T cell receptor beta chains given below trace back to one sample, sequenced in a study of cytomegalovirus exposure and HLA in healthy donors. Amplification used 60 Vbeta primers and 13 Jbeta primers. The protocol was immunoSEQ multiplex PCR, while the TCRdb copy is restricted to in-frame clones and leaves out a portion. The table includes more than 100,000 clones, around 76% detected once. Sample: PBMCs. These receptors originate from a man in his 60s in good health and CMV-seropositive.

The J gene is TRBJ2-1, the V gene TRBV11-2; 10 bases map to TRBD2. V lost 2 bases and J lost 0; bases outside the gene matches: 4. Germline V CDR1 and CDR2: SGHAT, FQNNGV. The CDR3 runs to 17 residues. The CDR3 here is CASSLLAGVLSYNEQFF. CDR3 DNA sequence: TGTGCCAGCAGCTTACTAGCGGGGGTGCTCTCCTACAATGAGCAGTTCTTC.

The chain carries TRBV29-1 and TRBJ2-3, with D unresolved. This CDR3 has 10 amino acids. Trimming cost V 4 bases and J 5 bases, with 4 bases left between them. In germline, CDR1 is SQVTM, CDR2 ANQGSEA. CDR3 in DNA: TGCAGCGTTGCCCGAGATACGCAGTATTTT. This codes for CSVARDTQYF.

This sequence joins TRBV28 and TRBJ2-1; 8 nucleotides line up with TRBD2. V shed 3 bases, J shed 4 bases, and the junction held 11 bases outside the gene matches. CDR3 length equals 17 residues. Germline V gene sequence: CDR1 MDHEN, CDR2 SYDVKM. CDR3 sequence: CASSLPSGLGWYNEQFF. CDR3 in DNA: TGTGCCAGCAGTTTGCCATCGGGACTAGGTTGGTACAATGAGCAGTTCTTC. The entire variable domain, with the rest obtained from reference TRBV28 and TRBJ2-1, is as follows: DVKVTQSSRYLVKRTGEKVFLECVQDMDHENMFWYRQDPGLGLRLIYFSYDVKMKEKGDIPEGYSVSREKKERFSLILESASTNQTSMYLCASSLPSGLGWYNEQFFGPGTRLTVL.

The CDR3 DNA reads TGTGCCAGCCAAGACAGGGAGGCATATGGCTACACCTTC. It encodes CASQDREAYGYTF. The chain recombines TRBV28 with TRBJ1-2; 7 bases match TRBD1. This CDR3 comprises 13 residues. J was trimmed by 5 bases and V by 8 bases; bases with no gene match: 8. Germline lookup yields CDR1 MDHEN and CDR2 SYDVKM.

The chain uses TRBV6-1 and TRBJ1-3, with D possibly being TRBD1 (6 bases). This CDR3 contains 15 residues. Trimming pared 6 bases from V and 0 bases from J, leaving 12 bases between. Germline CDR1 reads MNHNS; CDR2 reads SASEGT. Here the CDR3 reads CASSPDSLSGNTIYF. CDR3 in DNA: TGTGCCAGCAGCCCGGACAGTCTCTCTGGAAACACCATATATTTT.

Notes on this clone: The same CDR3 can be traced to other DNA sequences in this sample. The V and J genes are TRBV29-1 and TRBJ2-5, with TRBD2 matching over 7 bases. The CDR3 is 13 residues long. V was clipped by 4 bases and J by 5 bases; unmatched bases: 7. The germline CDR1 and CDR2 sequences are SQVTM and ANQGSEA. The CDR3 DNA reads TGCAGCGTTGTTCGCGGGGGTTTGGAGACCCAGTACTTC. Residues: CSVVRGGLETQYF.

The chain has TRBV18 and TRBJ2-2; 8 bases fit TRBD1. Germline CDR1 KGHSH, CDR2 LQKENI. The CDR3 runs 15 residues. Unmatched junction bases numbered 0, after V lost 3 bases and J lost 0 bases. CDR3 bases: TGTGCCAGCTCACCGACAGGGGCGAACACCGGGGAGCTGTTTTTT. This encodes CASSPTGANTGELFF.

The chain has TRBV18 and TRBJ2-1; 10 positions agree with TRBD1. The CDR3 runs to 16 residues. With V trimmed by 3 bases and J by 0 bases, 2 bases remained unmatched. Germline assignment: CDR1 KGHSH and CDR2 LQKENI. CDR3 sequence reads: CASSPGDRGSYNEQFF. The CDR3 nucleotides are TGTGCCAGCTCACCCGGGGACAGGGGCTCCTACAATGAGCAGTTCTTC.

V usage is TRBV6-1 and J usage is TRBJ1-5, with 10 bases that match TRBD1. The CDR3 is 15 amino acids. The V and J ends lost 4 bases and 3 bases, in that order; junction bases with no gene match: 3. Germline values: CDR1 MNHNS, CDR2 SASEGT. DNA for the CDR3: TGTGCCAGCAGTGCCGGGACAGGGGACAATCAGCCCCAGCATTTT. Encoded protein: CASSAGTGDNQPQHF.

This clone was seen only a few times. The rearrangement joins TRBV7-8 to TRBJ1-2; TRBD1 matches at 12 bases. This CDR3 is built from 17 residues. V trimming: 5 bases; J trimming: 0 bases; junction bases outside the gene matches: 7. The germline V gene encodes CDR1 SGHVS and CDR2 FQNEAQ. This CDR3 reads CASSPGTGGAPNYGYTF. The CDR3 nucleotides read TGTGCCAGCAGCCCTGGGACAGGGGGCGCCCCTAACTATGGCTACACCTTC.

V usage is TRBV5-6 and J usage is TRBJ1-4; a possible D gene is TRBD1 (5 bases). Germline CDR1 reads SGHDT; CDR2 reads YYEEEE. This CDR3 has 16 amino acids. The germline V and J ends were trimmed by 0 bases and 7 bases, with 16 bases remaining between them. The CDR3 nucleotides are TGTGCCAGCAGCTTGGTTGGGGGGAAGCGTGGTGAAAAACTGTTTTTT. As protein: CASSLVGGKRGEKLFF.

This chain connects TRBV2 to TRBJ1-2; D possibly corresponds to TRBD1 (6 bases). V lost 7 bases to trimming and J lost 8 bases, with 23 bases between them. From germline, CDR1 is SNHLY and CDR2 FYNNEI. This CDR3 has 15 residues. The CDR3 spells CASKGDKEGLGGYTF. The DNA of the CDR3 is TGTGCCAGCAAGGGGGACAAGGAAGGGCTAGGAGGCTACACCTTC. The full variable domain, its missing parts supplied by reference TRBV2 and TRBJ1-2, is EPEVTQTPSHQVTQMGQEVILRCVPISNHLYFYWYRQILGQKVEFLVSFYNNEISEKSEIFDDQFSVERPDGSNFTLKIRSTKLEDSAMYFCASKGDKEGLGGYTFGSGTRLTVV.

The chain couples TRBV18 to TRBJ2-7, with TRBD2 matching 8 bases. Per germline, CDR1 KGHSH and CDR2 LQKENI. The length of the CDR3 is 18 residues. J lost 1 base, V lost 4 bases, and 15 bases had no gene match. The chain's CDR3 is CASSRSRNSGTVSYEQYF. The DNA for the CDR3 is TGTGCCAGCTCACGTTCGAGGAATAGCGGGACGGTATCCTACGAGCAGTACTTC.

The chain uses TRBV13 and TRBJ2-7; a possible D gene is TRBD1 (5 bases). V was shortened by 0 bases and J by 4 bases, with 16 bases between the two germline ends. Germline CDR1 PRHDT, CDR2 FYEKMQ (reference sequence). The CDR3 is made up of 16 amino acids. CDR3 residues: CASSLGHQGSRYEQYF. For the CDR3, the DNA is TGTGCCAGCAGCTTAGGTCATCAGGGTTCCCGGTACGAGCAGTACTTC.

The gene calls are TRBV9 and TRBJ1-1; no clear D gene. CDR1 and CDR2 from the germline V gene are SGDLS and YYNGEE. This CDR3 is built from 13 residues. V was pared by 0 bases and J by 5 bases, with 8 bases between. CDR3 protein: CASSVGGETEAFF. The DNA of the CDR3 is TGTGCCAGCAGCGTAGGTGGGGAGACTGAAGCTTTCTTT.